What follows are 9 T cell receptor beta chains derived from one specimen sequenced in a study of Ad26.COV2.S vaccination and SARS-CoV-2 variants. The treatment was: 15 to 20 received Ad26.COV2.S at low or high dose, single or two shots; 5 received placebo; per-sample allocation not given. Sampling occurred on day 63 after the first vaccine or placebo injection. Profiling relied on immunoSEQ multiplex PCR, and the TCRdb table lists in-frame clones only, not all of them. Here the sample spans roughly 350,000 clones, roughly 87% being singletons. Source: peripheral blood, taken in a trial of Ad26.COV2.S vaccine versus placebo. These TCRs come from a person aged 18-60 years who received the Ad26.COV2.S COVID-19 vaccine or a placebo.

The CDR3: CAISESGGDTDTQYF. In DNA form, the CDR3 reads TGTGCCATCAGTGAAAGCGGGGGGGACACAGATACGCAGTATTTT. This chain joins TRBV10-3 and TRBJ2-3; 10 bases fit TRBD2. This CDR3 region has 15 residues. The V and J ends lost 3 bases and 2 bases, in that order; junction bases with no gene match: 2. Per germline, CDR1 ENHRY and CDR2 SYGVKD.

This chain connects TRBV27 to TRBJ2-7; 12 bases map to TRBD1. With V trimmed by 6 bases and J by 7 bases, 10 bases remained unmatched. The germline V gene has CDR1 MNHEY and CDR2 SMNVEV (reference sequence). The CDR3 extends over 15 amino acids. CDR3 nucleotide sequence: TGTGCCAGCAGCCCGGGGGACAGGGGGCTTCGGGAGCAGTACTTC. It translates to CASSPGDRGLREQYF.

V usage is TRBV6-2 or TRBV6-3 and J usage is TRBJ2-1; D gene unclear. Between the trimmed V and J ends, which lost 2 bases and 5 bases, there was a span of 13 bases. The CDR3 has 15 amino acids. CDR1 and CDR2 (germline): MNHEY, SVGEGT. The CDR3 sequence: CASSYLWEPHNEQFF. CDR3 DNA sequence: TGTGCCAGCAGTTACCTTTGGGAACCCCACAATGAGCAGTTCTTC.

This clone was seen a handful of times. The CDR3 sequence: CASSIDYDPTGTYGYTF. CDR3 sequence (DNA): TGTGCCAGTAGTATAGATTACGATCCGACAGGAACCTATGGCTACACCTTC. The gene calls are TRBV19 and TRBJ1-2, with D possibly matching TRBD1 (6 bases). There are 17 residues in the CDR3. CDR1 and CDR2 (germline): LNHDA, SQIVND (reference sequence). V was pared by 0 bases and J by 4 bases, with 18 bases between.

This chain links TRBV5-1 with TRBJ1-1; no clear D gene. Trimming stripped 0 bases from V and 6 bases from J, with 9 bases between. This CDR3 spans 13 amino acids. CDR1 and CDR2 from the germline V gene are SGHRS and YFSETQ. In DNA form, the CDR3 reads TGCGCCAGCAGCTTGGGGTCTTTTGCTGAAGCTTTCTTT. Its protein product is CASSLGSFAEAFF.

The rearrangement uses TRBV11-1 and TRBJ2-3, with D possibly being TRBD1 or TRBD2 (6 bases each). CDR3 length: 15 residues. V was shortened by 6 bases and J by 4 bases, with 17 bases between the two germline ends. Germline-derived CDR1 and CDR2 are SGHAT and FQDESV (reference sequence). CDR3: CASRTGASLPDTQYF. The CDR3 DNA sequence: TGTGCCAGCAGAACGGGGGCCTCCCTCCCAGATACGCAGTATTTT.

CDR3 protein: CASSRTLGGAQETQYF. CDR3 DNA sequence: TGTGCCAGCAGCCGTACATTGGGAGGGGCGCAAGAGACCCAGTACTTC. The chain is built from TRBV5-4 and TRBJ2-5; 7 positions match TRBD2. After removal of 4 bases from V and 2 bases from J, the junction contained 11 bases not matched to a gene. Germline lookup yields CDR1 SGHNT and CDR2 YYREEE (reference sequence). The CDR3 consists of 16 residues.

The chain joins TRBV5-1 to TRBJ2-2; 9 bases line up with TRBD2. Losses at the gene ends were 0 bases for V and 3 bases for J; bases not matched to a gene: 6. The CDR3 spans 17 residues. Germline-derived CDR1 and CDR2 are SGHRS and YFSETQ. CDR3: CASSLVGTSRYTGELFF. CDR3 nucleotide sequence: TGCGCCAGCAGCTTGGTAGGGACTAGCCGATACACCGGGGAGCTGTTTTTT.

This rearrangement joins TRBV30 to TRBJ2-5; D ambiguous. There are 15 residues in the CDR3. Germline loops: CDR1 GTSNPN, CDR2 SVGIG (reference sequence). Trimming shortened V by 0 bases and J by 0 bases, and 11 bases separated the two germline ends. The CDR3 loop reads CAWSVLLQNQETQYF. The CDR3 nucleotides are TGTGCCTGGAGTGTATTACTACAGAACCAAGAGACCCAGTACTTC.